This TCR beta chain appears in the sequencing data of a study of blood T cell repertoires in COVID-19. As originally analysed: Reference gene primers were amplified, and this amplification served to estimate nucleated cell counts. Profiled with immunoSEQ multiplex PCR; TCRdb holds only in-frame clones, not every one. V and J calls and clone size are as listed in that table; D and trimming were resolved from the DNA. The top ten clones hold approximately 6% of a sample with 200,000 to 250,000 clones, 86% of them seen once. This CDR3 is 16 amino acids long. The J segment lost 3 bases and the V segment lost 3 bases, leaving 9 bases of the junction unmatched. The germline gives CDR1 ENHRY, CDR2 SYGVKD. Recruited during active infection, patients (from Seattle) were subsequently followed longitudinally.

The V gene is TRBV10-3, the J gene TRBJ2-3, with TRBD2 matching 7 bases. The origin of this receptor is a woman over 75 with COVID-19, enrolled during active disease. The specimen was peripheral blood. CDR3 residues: CAISESTAGVTDTQYF. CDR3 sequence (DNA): TGTGCCATCAGTGAATCGACGGCGGGGGTTACAGATACGCAGTATTTT.